The rows below give T cell receptor beta chains drawn from one sample of a study of shared clonotypes between healthy human individuals. The protocol was immunoSEQ multiplex PCR, while the TCRdb copy is restricted to in-frame clones and leaves out a portion. The top ten hold 0.39% of the sample, which has roughly 2.2 million clones, 90% to 95% seen once. Specimen: naive CD4+ T cells from PBMCs. The receptor source for this set is a man between 18 and 29 years old in good health. Some clones in this sample may be carry-over from other donors' samples. Each CDR3 is given with its conserved first and last residue. Each record gives: V gene, J gene, D gene, clone size, CDR3 DNA, CDR3 protein. D genes are given only for firm matches. Some rows have no size entry. The others give once, few or many, or a class for an expanded clone.

v_call: TRBV5-1
j_call: TRBJ2-1
d_call: TRBD2
clone_size: .
cdr3_nt: TGCGCCAGCAGCTTGCCGGGACTATTCAATGAGCAGTTCTTC
cdr3_aa: CASSLPGLFNEQFF

v_call: TRBV27
j_call: TRBJ1-4
d_call: .
clone_size: .
cdr3_nt: TGTGCCAGCGGATCGCATGATGCAACTAATGAAAAACTGTTTTTT
cdr3_aa: CASGSHDATNEKLFF

v_call: TRBV4-1
j_call: TRBJ2-1
d_call: TRBD1
clone_size: .
cdr3_nt: TGCGCCAGCAGCCAAGGGAGGGGACAGGGTTACAATGAGCAGTTCTTC
cdr3_aa: CASSQGRGQGYNEQFF

v_call: TRBV6-1
j_call: TRBJ1-1
d_call: TRBD1
clone_size: .
cdr3_nt: TGTGCCAGCAGTCGACCGGGACAGGGAACTGAAGCTTTCTTT
cdr3_aa: CASSRPGQGTEAFF

v_call: TRBV28
j_call: TRBJ1-1
d_call: .
clone_size: .
cdr3_nt: TGTGCCAGCAGTCTATTTATATCGGTACAGAGCATGAACACTGAAGCTTTCTTT
cdr3_aa: CASSLFISVQSMNTEAFF

v_call: TRBV28
j_call: TRBJ2-1
d_call: TRBD2
clone_size: .
cdr3_nt: TGTGCCAGCAGTAGTGGGAGGGGATTGTTCTTC
cdr3_aa: CASSSGRGLFF

v_call: TRBV30
j_call: TRBJ2-3
d_call: TRBD1
clone_size: .
cdr3_nt: TGTGCCTGGAGTGTACGACAGGGGACGGCAGATACGCAGTATTTT
cdr3_aa: CAWSVRQGTADTQYF

v_call: TRBV27
j_call: TRBJ2-1
d_call: TRBD2
clone_size: .
cdr3_nt: TGTGCCAGCACTTATGGGACTAGCGGGGGCAATGAGCAGTTCTTC
cdr3_aa: CASTYGTSGGNEQFF

v_call: TRBV5-6
j_call: TRBJ2-1
d_call: TRBD2
clone_size: .
cdr3_nt: TGTGCCAGCAGCTTGGTTCCTAGCGGGAGCCTGAGGAATGAGCAGTTCTTC
cdr3_aa: CASSLVPSGSLRNEQFF

v_call: TRBV5-1
j_call: TRBJ1-2
d_call: TRBD1
clone_size: .
cdr3_nt: TGCGCCAGCAGTCAGGGACAGCTTCTCTTCGGGGGCTACACCTTC
cdr3_aa: CASSQGQLLFGGYTF

v_call: TRBV5-1
j_call: TRBJ2-7
d_call: .
clone_size: .
cdr3_nt: TGCGCCAGCAGCTTGGTCCCGGGGGGCGACGAGCAGTACTTC
cdr3_aa: CASSLVPGGDEQYF

v_call: TRBV7-3
j_call: TRBJ1-2
d_call: .
clone_size: .
cdr3_nt: TGTGCCAGCAGCTTATTACCCTTGGTGGGCTACACCTTC
cdr3_aa: CASSLLPLVGYTF

v_call: TRBV13
j_call: TRBJ2-7
d_call: .
clone_size: .
cdr3_nt: TGTGCCAGCAGTCAGGGATGGACGGAGGAGGGGGATGGGGTCGAGCAGTACTTC
cdr3_aa: CASSQGWTEEGDGVEQYF

v_call: TRBV4-3
j_call: TRBJ2-2
d_call: TRBD1
clone_size: .
cdr3_nt: TGCGCCAGCAGCCCCCACGGACAGGGGGCTTCCAGGGAGCTGTTTTTT
cdr3_aa: CASSPHGQGASRELFF

v_call: TRBV5-1
j_call: TRBJ2-3
d_call: TRBD1
clone_size: .
cdr3_nt: TGCGCCAGCAGCTTGGGGGACAGGGGCCCCGGAGATACGCAGTATTTT
cdr3_aa: CASSLGDRGPGDTQYF

v_call: TRBV5-4
j_call: TRBJ2-1
d_call: .
clone_size: .
cdr3_nt: TGTGCCAGCAGCTCAGCCAGCGGCCCCTACAATGAGCAGTTCTTC
cdr3_aa: CASSSASGPYNEQFF

v_call: TRBV18
j_call: TRBJ2-7
d_call: .
clone_size: .
cdr3_nt: TGTGCCAGCTCACTTGCCGCGGACATCGGCGAGCAGTACTTC
cdr3_aa: CASSLAADIGEQYF

v_call: TRBV29-1
j_call: TRBJ2-3
d_call: .
clone_size: .
cdr3_nt: TGCAGCGTTGAAGATAGGGACGCCGTCTTCACAGATACGCAGTATTTT
cdr3_aa: CSVEDRDAVFTDTQYF

v_call: TRBV7-9
j_call: TRBJ2-2
d_call: TRBD1
clone_size: .
cdr3_nt: TGTGCCAGCAGCGAATTAAGGACAGGGACCCAAAACACCGGGGAGCTGTTTTTT
cdr3_aa: CASSELRTGTQNTGELFF

v_call: TRBV23-1
j_call: TRBJ2-5
d_call: .
clone_size: .
cdr3_nt: TGCGCCAGCACCCGTGAAGAAGACCAAGAGACCCAGTACTTC
cdr3_aa: CASTREEDQETQYF

v_call: TRBV28
j_call: TRBJ2-3
d_call: TRBD2
clone_size: .
cdr3_nt: TGTGCCAGCAGCCTCCGGACTAGCGGGACAGATACGCAGTATTTT
cdr3_aa: CASSLRTSGTDTQYF

v_call: TRBV7-9
j_call: TRBJ1-5
d_call: TRBD1
clone_size: .
cdr3_nt: TGTGCCAGCAGCCTGGACAGGGGTGCCTGGGGCCAGCCCCAGCATTTT
cdr3_aa: CASSLDRGAWGQPQHF

v_call: TRBV7-9
j_call: TRBJ2-1
d_call: .
clone_size: .
cdr3_nt: TGTGCCAGCAGCTTAGCCTCCCATGTGGGTGAGCAGTTCTTC
cdr3_aa: CASSLASHVGEQFF

v_call: TRBV4-1
j_call: TRBJ2-5
d_call: .
clone_size: .
cdr3_nt: TGCGCCAGCAGTCAAACCGGGACTTTCCAAGAGACCCAGTACTTC
cdr3_aa: CASSQTGTFQETQYF

v_call: TRBV7-2
j_call: TRBJ1-2
d_call: .
clone_size: .
cdr3_nt: TGTGCCAGCAGCCCCCTGGTGCAGGGTGGCTACACCTTC
cdr3_aa: CASSPLVQGGYTF

v_call: TRBV2
j_call: TRBJ1-6
d_call: .
clone_size: .
cdr3_nt: TGTGCCAGCAGTGAAGCGCTTGGCAGAAGGGAGGGGTCACCCCTCCACTTT
cdr3_aa: CASSEALGRREGSPLHF

v_call: TRBV2
j_call: TRBJ2-7
d_call: TRBD2
clone_size: .
cdr3_nt: TGTGCCAGCAGAAGAATGGGACTAGCGGGATCCTACGAGCAGTACTTC
cdr3_aa: CASRRMGLAGSYEQYF

v_call: TRBV28
j_call: TRBJ1-5
d_call: TRBD1
clone_size: .
cdr3_nt: TGTGCCAGCAAAGGGGGCCTCAATCAGCCCCAGCATTTT
cdr3_aa: CASKGGLNQPQHF

v_call: TRBV4-2
j_call: TRBJ2-5
d_call: .
clone_size: .
cdr3_nt: TGTGCCAGCAGCCAAGCGACACAAGAGACCCAGTACTTC
cdr3_aa: CASSQATQETQYF

v_call: TRBV7-9
j_call: TRBJ2-3
d_call: TRBD2
clone_size: .
cdr3_nt: TGTGCCAGCAGCTTTCGGGAGGCAATCCGCACAGATACGCAGTATTTT
cdr3_aa: CASSFREAIRTDTQYF

v_call: TRBV14
j_call: TRBJ2-3
d_call: .
clone_size: .
cdr3_nt: TGTGCCAGCAGACACGACAGTGGGCCAGATACGCAGTATTTT
cdr3_aa: CASRHDSGPDTQYF

v_call: TRBV15
j_call: TRBJ1-4
d_call: TRBD1
clone_size: .
cdr3_nt: TGTACCACCAGCAGGGGGGATATCGGAAAACTGTTTTTT
cdr3_aa: CTTSRGDIGKLFF

v_call: TRBV19
j_call: TRBJ2-7
d_call: TRBD2
clone_size: .
cdr3_nt: TGTGCCAGTAGTATTCCGGGACTAGCGGGTGCTAACGAGCAGTACTTC
cdr3_aa: CASSIPGLAGANEQYF

v_call: TRBV19
j_call: TRBJ2-7
d_call: TRBD2
clone_size: .
cdr3_nt: TGTGCCAGTAGTATAGGACTAGCGGGAGTCAGCGAGCAGTACTTC
cdr3_aa: CASSIGLAGVSEQYF

v_call: TRBV4-1
j_call: TRBJ1-5
d_call: TRBD1
clone_size: few
cdr3_nt: TGCGCCAGCAGCCAGGACGGGACAGCAAATCAGCCCCAGCATTTT
cdr3_aa: CASSQDGTANQPQHF

v_call: TRBV7-9
j_call: TRBJ2-2
d_call: .
clone_size: .
cdr3_nt: TGTGCCAGCAGCTCCCCCTCCGGGGGGCCGAACACCGGGGAGCTGTTTTTT
cdr3_aa: CASSSPSGGPNTGELFF

v_call: TRBV6-4
j_call: TRBJ2-1
d_call: .
clone_size: once
cdr3_nt: TGTGCCACCCGTAAAGCGGGCGGGTACAATGAGCAGTTCTTC
cdr3_aa: CATRKAGGYNEQFF

v_call: TRBV5-1
j_call: TRBJ2-5
d_call: .
clone_size: once
cdr3_nt: TGCGCCAGCAGCTTGGGGACTGCATACTCCCAAGAGACCCAGTACTTC
cdr3_aa: CASSLGTAYSQETQYF

v_call: TRBV29-1
j_call: TRBJ2-5
d_call: .
clone_size: once
cdr3_nt: TGCAGCGCCGTCGGGGCAAACCAAGAGACCCAGTACTTC
cdr3_aa: CSAVGANQETQYF

v_call: TRBV28
j_call: TRBJ2-2
d_call: .
clone_size: .
cdr3_nt: TGTGCCAGCAGGGGGAACGGGGAGCTGTTTTTT
cdr3_aa: CASRGNGELFF

v_call: TRBV29-1
j_call: TRBJ2-1
d_call: .
clone_size: .
cdr3_nt: TGCAGCGTTGAAGGGAAAGGTGCGGGGTTCTTC
cdr3_aa: CSVEGKGAGFF

v_call: TRBV28
j_call: TRBJ1-5
d_call: .
clone_size: .
cdr3_nt: TGTGCCAGCAGTTTATATTCGGGACGGGGCCAAAGCAATCAGCCCCAGCATTTT
cdr3_aa: CASSLYSGRGQSNQPQHF

v_call: TRBV7-9
j_call: TRBJ2-5
d_call: .
clone_size: .
cdr3_nt: TGTGCCAGCAGCTTGTCAGTAGGTGGCAGCCGCGAGACCCAGTACTTC
cdr3_aa: CASSLSVGGSRETQYF

v_call: TRBV4-1
j_call: TRBJ2-1
d_call: .
clone_size: .
cdr3_nt: TGCGCCAGCAGCCCTCGTGGAGGATGGTCCTACAATGAGCAGTTCTTC
cdr3_aa: CASSPRGGWSYNEQFF

v_call: TRBV30
j_call: TRBJ2-2
d_call: TRBD1
clone_size: .
cdr3_nt: TGTGCCTGGAGTAAACAGGGGGCGAGTTTGGGGGAGCTGTTTTTT
cdr3_aa: CAWSKQGASLGELFF

v_call: TRBV27
j_call: TRBJ2-5
d_call: .
clone_size: .
cdr3_nt: TGTGCCAGCAGGCCCACCGCGTACCAGACCCAGTACTTC
cdr3_aa: CASRPTAYQTQYF

v_call: TRBV27
j_call: TRBJ2-1
d_call: TRBD2
clone_size: .
cdr3_nt: TGTGCCAGCAGCGGACTAGCGGGAGGCCGAAGCTCCTACAATGAGCAGTTCTTC
cdr3_aa: CASSGLAGGRSSYNEQFF

v_call: TRBV19
j_call: TRBJ1-1
d_call: TRBD1
clone_size: .
cdr3_nt: TGTGCCAGTAGTATCAGGGGGCGGACCACTGAAGCTTTCTTT
cdr3_aa: CASSIRGRTTEAFF

v_call: TRBV5-6
j_call: TRBJ2-3
d_call: .
clone_size: .
cdr3_nt: TGTGCCAGCAGCTTGCAGGGACGGACAGATACGCAGTATTTT
cdr3_aa: CASSLQGRTDTQYF

v_call: TRBV5-6
j_call: TRBJ2-3
d_call: TRBD2
clone_size: .
cdr3_nt: TGTGCCAGCAGCTTAGGAGCGGGAAGATTCCCGCAGTATTTT
cdr3_aa: CASSLGAGRFPQYF

v_call: TRBV28
j_call: TRBJ2-7
d_call: .
clone_size: .
cdr3_nt: TGTGCCAGCAGTAATACGGGGCAAGCCTCCTACGAGCAGTACTTC
cdr3_aa: CASSNTGQASYEQYF

v_call: TRBV28
j_call: TRBJ1-3
d_call: .
clone_size: .
cdr3_nt: TGTGCCAGCAGTTTCGCAAGGGATTACTCTGGAAACACCATATATTTT
cdr3_aa: CASSFARDYSGNTIYF

v_call: TRBV30
j_call: TRBJ1-2
d_call: .
clone_size: .
cdr3_nt: TGTGCCTGGAGTGAACAGCGGGGCTACACCTTC
cdr3_aa: CAWSEQRGYTF

v_call: TRBV28
j_call: TRBJ2-2
d_call: .
clone_size: once
cdr3_nt: TGTGCCAGCAGTTTAGTCGTTCGGTTGGGGACCGGGGAGCTGTTTTTT
cdr3_aa: CASSLVVRLGTGELFF

v_call: TRBV5-1
j_call: TRBJ2-3
d_call: .
clone_size: .
cdr3_nt: TGCGCCAGCAGCTTGGTTACCAGCGGCACAGATACGCAGTATTTT
cdr3_aa: CASSLVTSGTDTQYF

v_call: TRBV7-3
j_call: TRBJ2-7
d_call: TRBD2
clone_size: .
cdr3_nt: TGTGCCAGCAGCTTTACTAGCGGGAGCCCCTACGAGCAGTACTTC
cdr3_aa: CASSFTSGSPYEQYF

v_call: TRBV29-1
j_call: TRBJ1-1
d_call: .
clone_size: .
cdr3_nt: TGCAGCCCTCGGAAAGGCACTGAAGCTTTCTTT
cdr3_aa: CSPRKGTEAFF

v_call: TRBV19
j_call: TRBJ1-4
d_call: .
clone_size: .
cdr3_nt: TGTGCCAGTAGTGGCGCCGGTCGGGGTAATGAAAAACTGTTTTTT
cdr3_aa: CASSGAGRGNEKLFF

v_call: TRBV27
j_call: TRBJ1-1
d_call: .
clone_size: .
cdr3_nt: TGTGCCAGCAGTTTCATCCTCGGGGCGGGGAAAGGCACTGAAGCTTTCTTT
cdr3_aa: CASSFILGAGKGTEAFF